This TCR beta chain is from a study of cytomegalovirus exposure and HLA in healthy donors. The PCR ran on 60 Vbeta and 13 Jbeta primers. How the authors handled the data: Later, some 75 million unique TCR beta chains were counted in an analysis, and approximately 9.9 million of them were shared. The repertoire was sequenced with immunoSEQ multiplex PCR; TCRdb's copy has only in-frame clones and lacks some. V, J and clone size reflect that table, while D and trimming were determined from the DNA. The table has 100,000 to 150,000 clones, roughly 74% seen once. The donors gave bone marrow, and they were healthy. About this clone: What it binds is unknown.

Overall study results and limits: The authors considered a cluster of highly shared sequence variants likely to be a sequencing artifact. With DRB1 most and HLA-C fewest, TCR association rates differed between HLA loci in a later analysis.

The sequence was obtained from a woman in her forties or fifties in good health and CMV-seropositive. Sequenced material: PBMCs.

The CDR3 loop reads CASSLGTSGVYEQYF. As DNA, the CDR3 is TGTGCCAGCAGCTTGGGGACTAGCGGGGTTTACGAGCAGTACTTC. The V and J genes are TRBV5-6 and TRBJ2-5; TRBD2 matches 12 bases. The end of the DNA aligns better with TRBJ2-7, so the J call may be wrong. CDR3 length: 15 residues. CDR1 and CDR2 from the germline V gene are SGHDT and YYEEEE.